The 26 T cell receptor beta chains in this list originate from one sample, sequenced in a study of T cell responses to AZD1222 COVID-19 vaccine. The table came from immunoSEQ multiplex PCR; TCRdb's copy has only in-frame clones and leaves some out. This repertoire shows fewer than 150,000 clones, roughly 88% found once; its top ten account for under 6.5%. Sequencing was performed on peripheral blood, taken on day 0 of AZD1222 vaccination. Receptor source: an adult in good health.

The chain recombines TRBV7-2 with TRBJ1-1; possibly TRBD1 for D (5 bases). V lost 1 base and J lost 2, with 11 bases in between. Germline CDR1 SGHTA, CDR2 FQGNSA. This CDR3 contains 15 residues. CDR3: CASSLVRGTNTEAFF. CDR3 nucleotides: TGTGCCAGCAGCTTAGTTAGGGGCACAAACACTGAAGCTTTCTTT.

This clone was seen a few times. This chain uses TRBV2 with TRBJ2-7; 10 bases are a match to TRBD2. The CDR3 extends over 15 amino acids. In germline, CDR1 is SNHLY, CDR2 FYNNEI. Losses at the gene ends were 5 bases for V and 6 bases for J; bases not matched to a gene: 10. CDR3 sequence reads: CASSLGLANPSEQYF. CDR3 DNA sequence: TGTGCCAGCAGTCTGGGACTAGCGAACCCCTCCGAGCAGTACTTC.

The chain uses TRBV7-8 and TRBJ2-3; 10 nucleotides line up with TRBD2. CDR1 is SGHVS, CDR2 FQNEAQ, per germline. The CDR3 length is 15 residues. The V and J ends lost 3 bases and 4 bases, in that order; junction bases with no gene match: 4. The CDR3 sequence: CASSFGTSEADTQYF. CDR3 DNA sequence: TGTGCCAGCAGCTTTGGGACTAGCGAAGCAGATACGCAGTATTTT.

This chain uses TRBV18 with TRBJ2-7, with TRBD2 matching over 15 bases. V lost 4 bases, J lost 5 bases, and 3 bases stayed unmatched. The CDR3 contains 15 residues. The germline gives CDR1 KGHSH, CDR2 LQKENI. The CDR3 spells CASSRTSGGADEQYF. CDR3 bases: TGTGCCAGCTCACGGACTAGCGGGGGGGCCGACGAGCAGTACTTC.

V usage is TRBV24-1 and J usage is TRBJ2-3; no clear D. With 3 bases removed from V and 4 bases from J, the gap between germline ends came to 10 bases. The CDR3 is 14 residues long. The germline CDR1 and CDR2 sequences are KGHDR and SFDVKD. CDR3 region: CATSDPATADTQYF. Written as DNA, the CDR3 is TGTGCCACCAGTGATCCCGCGACCGCAGATACGCAGTATTTT.

This rearrangement joins TRBV7-2 to TRBJ1-5; unclear D gene. CDR1 is SGHTA, CDR2 FQGNSA, per germline. With 3 bases removed from V and 8 bases from J, the gap between germline ends came to 14 bases. The CDR3 contains 14 residues. The CDR3 loop is CASSFLVGKEPQHF. CDR3 coding DNA: TGTGCCAGCAGCTTTCTCGTGGGGAAAGAGCCCCAGCATTTT.

The chain employs TRBV10-3 and TRBJ1-3; maybe TRBD1 (5 bases). Trimming left V 0 bases short and J 2 bases short, with 8 bases between. The CDR3 contains 15 residues. CDR1 and CDR2 (germline): ENHRY, SYGVKD. The CDR3 coding sequence is TGTGCCATCAGTGAGTCAATGGGGGCTGGAAACACCATATATTTT. It encodes CAISESMGAGNTIYF.

This chain joins TRBV2 and TRBJ1-2, with no clear D. Germline values: CDR1 SNHLY, CDR2 FYNNEI. CDR3 size: 11 residues. V lost 7 bases and J 3 bases, leaving 6 bases between the germline ends. The chain's CDR3 is CASTEYYGYTF. The CDR3, as DNA: TGTGCCAGCACGGAATACTATGGCTACACCTTC.

V is TRBV11-2 and J is TRBJ2-3, with 11 bases aligning to TRBD2. CDR1 and CDR2 (germline): SGHAT, FQNNGV. The CDR3 is made up of 15 amino acids. V trimming: 5 bases; J trimming: 1 base; junction bases outside the gene matches: 2. The CDR3 here is CASSPGLAGTDTQYF. CDR3 bases: TGTGCCAGCAGCCCGGGACTAGCGGGCACAGATACGCAGTATTTT.

In this sample, this clone turned up a few times. The genes are TRBV5-4 and TRBJ1-4; 9 nucleotides align to TRBD1. The V gene's germline CDR1 is SGHNT and CDR2 YYREEE (reference sequence). J gave up 5 bases and V 1 base, and 3 bases lay outside the gene matches. This CDR3 has 15 amino acids. CDR3 sequence (DNA): TGTGCCAGCAGCTTGCAGACAGGGGGGAATGAAAAACTGTTTTTT. It encodes CASSLQTGGNEKLFF.

The chain is built from TRBV6-5 and TRBJ2-5; 7 bases are a match to TRBD1. The germline V gene encodes CDR1 MNHEY and CDR2 SVGAGI. The CDR3 extends over 13 amino acids. Trimming cost V 6 bases and J 4 bases; bases outside gene matches: 5. The CDR3 spells CASRRQGGETQYF. The CDR3 DNA sequence: TGTGCCAGCAGGAGACAGGGCGGAGAGACCCAGTACTTC.

The rearrangement uses TRBV5-1 and TRBJ2-2; TRBD2 matches at 11 bases. From germline, CDR1 is SGHRS and CDR2 YFSETQ. CDR3 length equals 16 residues. J was trimmed by 2 bases and V by 5 bases; bases with no gene match: 5. DNA of the CDR3: TGCGCCAGCAGTCGGGGGACTAGCGGTAACACCGGGGAGCTGTTTTTT. Amino acids: CASSRGTSGNTGELFF.

V usage is TRBV18 and J usage is TRBJ2-7, with 7 bases matching TRBD1. The CDR3 length is 16 residues. CDR1 and CDR2 from the germline V gene are KGHSH and LQKENI. V shed 2 bases, J shed 5 bases, and the junction held 12 bases outside the gene matches. This CDR3 is CASSPETATGFHEQYF. The CDR3 bases are TGTGCCAGCTCACCAGAGACCGCGACAGGGTTCCACGAGCAGTACTTC.

In its sample, this clone was seen once. The chain uses TRBV6-5 and TRBJ1-1; D call uncertain. V gave up 6 bases and J gave up 8 bases, with 10 bases separating them. The CDR3 runs 11 residues. CDR1 and CDR2 from the germline V gene are MNHEY and SVGAGI. CDR3 region: CASRRLTEAFF. The DNA of the CDR3 is TGTGCCAGCAGGAGACTGACGGAAGCTTTCTTT.

The CDR3, as DNA: TGTGCCACCAGCAGAGCCAGTGACGGCCACTACGAGCAGTACTTC. Its translation: CATSRASDGHYEQYF. The chain joins TRBV15 to TRBJ2-7; no clear D. Germline V lookup: CDR1 LNHNV, CDR2 YYDKDF (reference sequence). The CDR3 is 15 amino acids. The V end was cut by 1 base, the J end by 3 bases, with 13 bases between.

V is TRBV28 and J is TRBJ1-4; no reliable D call. The CDR3 contains 14 residues. Trimming removed 0 bases at V and 5 bases at J, with 7 bases between. The germline V gene has CDR1 MDHEN and CDR2 SYDVKM. DNA of the CDR3: TGTGCCAGCAGTTTATGGGGAGCGAATGAAAAACTGTTTTTT. It specifies CASSLWGANEKLFF.

V is TRBV4-2 and J is TRBJ1-6; D may be TRBD1 (6 bases). Germline CDR1 and CDR2: LGHNA and YNFKEQ. This CDR3 contains 14 residues. V was clipped by 0 bases and J by 8 bases, with 8 bases between them. The chain's CDR3 is CASSQEGGYSPLHF. In nucleotides, the CDR3 is TGTGCCAGCAGCCAAGAAGGGGGTTATTCACCCCTCCACTTT.

The chain employs TRBV6-4 and TRBJ2-3; 9 nucleotides line up with TRBD2. The germline gives CDR1 MRHNA, CDR2 SNTAGT. The CDR3 sequence is 15 residues long. The trim removed 7 bases at V and 4 bases at J, leaving 9 bases unmatched. CDR3 residues: CASKRSGGSADTQYF. The CDR3 bases are TGTGCCAGCAAGCGAAGCGGGGGGTCAGCAGATACGCAGTATTTT.

The rearrangement links TRBV10-2 to TRBJ2-7, with 12 bases matching TRBD2. Germline CDR1 and CDR2: WSHSY and SAAADI. The CDR3 is made up of 16 amino acids. The V gene end was trimmed by 6 bases and the J gene end by 7 bases; junction bases not matched to a gene: 13. DNA of the CDR3: TGCGCCAGCAGCCCAAGGACTAGCGGGGAGGGGTTTGAGCAGTACTTC. Protein sequence: CASSPRTSGEGFEQYF.

J is TRBJ2-3 and V is TRBV28; possibly TRBD1 or TRBD2 for D (6 bases each). V shed 5 bases and J shed 3 bases, with 18 bases lying between them. The CDR3 is 16 amino acids. Germline values: CDR1 MDHEN, CDR2 SYDVKM. CDR3 residues: CASSITGLGGTDTQYF. DNA of the CDR3: TGTGCCAGCAGTATCACAGGGCTTGGGGGGACAGATACGCAGTATTTT. The full variable domain, its missing parts supplied by reference TRBV28 and TRBJ2-3, is DVKVTQSSRYLVKRTGEKVFLECVQDMDHENMFWYRQDPGLGLRLIYFSYDVKMKEKGDIPEGYSVSREKKERFSLILESASTNQTSMYLCASSITGLGGTDTQYFGPGTRLTVL.

The chain recombines TRBV20-1 with TRBJ2-3; possible D gene TRBD2, 6 bases. Between the trimmed V and J ends, which lost 3 bases and 3 bases, there was a span of 13 bases. CDR1 and CDR2 (germline): DFQATT, SNEGSKA (reference sequence). This CDR3 has 14 amino acids. CDR3 protein: CSASSHGTTDTQYF. The CDR3 DNA reads TGCAGTGCTAGTAGTCACGGGACTACAGATACGCAGTATTTT.

This clone has only one observation. The chain recombines TRBV2 with TRBJ2-1, with 13 bases aligning to TRBD2. V dropped 6 bases and J dropped 1; count of bases not matched to a gene: 6. Germline V CDR1 and CDR2: SNHLY, FYNNEI. The CDR3 is 17 amino acids. This CDR3 reads CASSGLAGADSYNEQFF. CDR3 DNA sequence: TGTGCCAGCAGCGGACTAGCGGGGGCCGATTCCTACAATGAGCAGTTCTTC.

The V and J genes are TRBV2 and TRBJ1-2; D not certain. Germline loops: CDR1 SNHLY, CDR2 FYNNEI. V was cut by 3 bases and J by 4 bases, with 9 bases left in between. This CDR3 is built from 13 residues. The CDR3 protein is CASSEPTFYGYTF. As DNA, the CDR3 is TGTGCCAGCAGTGAGCCGACCTTCTATGGCTACACCTTC.

V is TRBV10-3 and J is TRBJ1-6, with no clear D. V dropped 6 bases and J dropped 8 bases, with 17 bases sitting between them. The CDR3 extends over 15 amino acids. Germline V CDR1 and CDR2: ENHRY, SYGVKD. CDR3 residues: CAISAGPLGHSPLHF. In DNA form, the CDR3 reads TGTGCCATCAGCGCTGGACCTTTAGGGCATTCACCCCTCCACTTT.

The chain has TRBV28 and TRBJ2-2, with D possibly being TRBD2 (6 bases). V was trimmed by 3 bases and J by 4 bases, leaving 12 bases between them. The CDR3 totals 15 residues. Germline V gene sequence: CDR1 MDHEN, CDR2 SYDVKM. CDR3 DNA: TGTGCCAGCAGTTTCGGAGGGACGGGCACCGGGGAGCTGTTTTTT. It is translated as CASSFGGTGTGELFF.

This chain links TRBV15 with TRBJ2-3; TRBD1 is a possible D gene (6 bases). Germline lookup yields CDR1 LNHNV and CDR2 YYDKDF (reference sequence). CDR3 length equals 15 residues. The ends were cut back, 5 bases at V and 1 base at J, with 13 bases in the middle. CDR3 loop: CATSGAGVRTDTQYF. In DNA, the CDR3 is TGTGCCACCAGCGGGGCAGGGGTCCGCACAGATACGCAGTATTTT.